Below, 17 T cell receptor beta chains from the same sample are listed, as sequenced in a study of shared clonotypes between healthy human individuals. The repertoire was sequenced with immunoSEQ multiplex PCR; TCRdb's copy has only in-frame clones and lacks some. Of a few million clones listed, just over 90% are singletons. The sequencing input was naive CD4+ T cells from PBMCs. Subset defined: CD45RA+ positively selected. Receptors originate from a young man in good health. Some clones in this sample may be carry-over from other donors' samples.

V and J are TRBV4-1 and TRBJ2-6; possibly TRBD1 for D (6 bases). The V and J ends lost 9 bases and 2 bases respectively, with 11 bases between them. There are 14 residues in the CDR3. Germline lookup yields CDR1 MGHRA and CDR2 YSYEKL. CDR3 DNA: TGCGCCAGTCGGCCAGGGGCTGGGGCCAACGTCCTGACTTTC. Protein product: CASRPGAGANVLTF.

The J gene is TRBJ2-7, the V gene TRBV19; D is uncertain. V was pared by 5 bases and J by 4 bases, with 15 bases between. Germline CDR1 LNHDA, CDR2 SQIVND (reference sequence). CDR3 size: 14 residues. CDR3 amino acids: CASSRSGRLYEQYF. Here the CDR3 DNA reads TGTGCCAGTAGTCGTTCCGGACGGTTATACGAGCAGTACTTC.

The chain is built from TRBV6-5 and TRBJ2-2; weak D call: TRBD1 (6 bases). Germline V CDR1 and CDR2: MNHEY, SVGAGI. With 6 bases removed from V and 2 bases from J, the gap between germline ends came to 13 bases. CDR3 length: 15 residues. The DNA for the CDR3 is TGTGCCAGCAGGGCCCCCGGGACAAACACCGGGGAGCTGTTTTTT. Translation: CASRAPGTNTGELFF.

J is TRBJ2-5 and V is TRBV7-2; D is tentatively TRBD1 or TRBD2 (6 bases each). CDR3 length: 14 residues. V lost 5 bases, J lost 4 bases, and 14 bases lay in between. Germline V lookup: CDR1 SGHTA, CDR2 FQGNSA. The CDR3 spells CASSPRWGAETQYF. The CDR3 DNA is TGTGCCAGCAGCCCCCGGTGGGGGGCAGAGACCCAGTACTTC.

This sequence joins TRBV6-1 and TRBJ2-3; D call uncertain. The germline gives CDR1 MNHNS, CDR2 SASEGT. The CDR3 length is 12 residues. V was clipped by 1 base and J by 15 bases, with 14 bases between them. The CDR3 protein is CASSEGPSDRYF. The CDR3 coding sequence is TGTGCCAGCAGTGAAGGTCCAAGTGATCGATATTTT.

The V and J genes are TRBV27 and TRBJ2-2; D gene unclear. With 2 bases removed from V and 2 bases from J, the gap between germline ends came to 9 bases. This CDR3 has 15 residues. Germline CDR1 reads MNHEY; CDR2 reads SMNVEV (reference sequence). CDR3 loop: CASSLDPSNTGELFF. The CDR3 region has the DNA TGTGCCAGCAGTTTAGATCCTAGTAACACCGGGGAGCTGTTTTTT.

This sequence joins TRBV5-1 and TRBJ1-1, with a possible D match to TRBD1 (5 bases). This CDR3 is built from 16 residues. V lost 4 bases to trimming and J lost 11 bases, with 27 bases between them. Germline lookup yields CDR1 SGHRS and CDR2 YFSETQ. The CDR3, as DNA: TGCGCCAGCAGCCCGGGTTTAGGCAGGGACTCTCGGACGGCTTTCTTT. The encoded protein is CASSPGLGRDSRTAFF.

This clone was observed a few times. This sample also contains other DNA sequences that code for the same CDR3. The V call is TRBV19, the J call TRBJ1-1; TRBD1 aligns across 8 bases. Germline V lookup: CDR1 LNHDA, CDR2 SQIVND (reference sequence). Germline trimming cut 3 bases from V and 3 bases from J; bases unmatched to any gene: 3. CDR3 size: 14 residues. CDR3 sequence: CASSINRGDTEAFF. In DNA form, the CDR3 reads TGTGCCAGTAGTATTAACAGGGGGGACACTGAAGCTTTCTTT.

A few counts support this clone. The genes are TRBV6-5 and TRBJ2-3; 8 bases are a match to TRBD1. Germline CDR1 is MNHEY and CDR2 is SVGAGI. Trimming at V came to 6 bases and at J to 2 bases, leaving 7 bases not matched to a gene. The CDR3 extends over 15 amino acids. This CDR3 reads CASRPRRGPTDTQYF. The CDR3 nucleotides are TGTGCCAGCAGGCCCCGCAGGGGGCCCACAGATACGCAGTATTTT.

As concerns this clone: Other nucleotide sequences in the sample specify the same CDR3. This rearrangement joins TRBV11-1 to TRBJ2-7; 9 bases agree with TRBD2. This CDR3 is built from 15 residues. V lost 6 bases to trimming and J lost 2 bases; unmatched junction nucleotides: 8. Germline CDR1 reads SGHAT; CDR2 reads FQDESV (reference sequence). The CDR3 DNA reads as TGTGCCAGCAGTCCGACTAGCGGCGGGACCTACGAGCAGTACTTC. Amino acids: CASSPTSGGTYEQYF.

The chain employs TRBV12-5 and TRBJ2-3, with a possible D match to TRBD1 (5 bases). The CDR3 runs to 13 residues. V was clipped by 5 bases and J by 3 bases, with 9 bases between them. Germline V lookup: CDR1 LGHNT, CDR2 FRNRAP. The CDR3 DNA follows: TGTGCTAGTGGTCAGGGCGGAACAGATACGCAGTATTTT. As protein: CASGQGGTDTQYF.

This chain links TRBV27 with TRBJ1-1; 8 bases fit TRBD1. Germline V gene lookup returns CDR1 MNHEY and CDR2 SMNVEV (reference sequence). This CDR3 is 14 amino acids long. The V gene end was trimmed by 10 bases and the J gene end by 3 bases; junction bases not matched to a gene: 10. The CDR3 coding sequence is TGTGCCACGCAGTTGACAGGGGCTGACACTGAAGCTTTCTTT. Translating gives CATQLTGADTEAFF.

The chain recombines TRBV10-2 with TRBJ1-2; D is possibly TRBD1 (6 bases). V was shortened by 10 bases and J by 4 bases, with 19 bases between the two germline ends. CDR3 length: 14 residues. The germline V gene encodes CDR1 WSHSY and CDR2 SAAADI. In DNA form, the CDR3 reads TGCGCCACCAAGGGCAGGGGTGGCGCCTATGGCTACACCTTC. Protein sequence: CATKGRGGAYGYTF.

The gene calls are TRBV28 and TRBJ2-7, with 7 nucleotides matching TRBD2. The CDR3 has 16 residues. The germline V gene encodes CDR1 MDHEN and CDR2 SYDVKM. V shed 6 bases and J 4 bases; nucleotides not matched to a gene: 15. This chain's CDR3 is CASSQTQGGSFYEQYF. The CDR3 region has the DNA TGTGCCAGCAGCCAGACCCAGGGAGGGTCCTTTTACGAGCAGTACTTC.

The chain combines TRBV6-5 with TRBJ2-1; 8 bases fit TRBD1. J was trimmed by 0 bases and V by 4 bases; bases with no gene match: 5. The CDR3 extends over 16 amino acids. Germline loops: CDR1 MNHEY, CDR2 SVGAGI. The CDR3 DNA follows: TGTGCCAGCAGTTTGACAGGGGAGGCCTCCTACAATGAGCAGTTCTTC. The encoded protein is CASSLTGEASYNEQFF.

The rearrangement links TRBV28 to TRBJ2-7; D tentatively reads TRBD1 or TRBD2 (5 bases each). Germline CDR1 reads MDHEN; CDR2 reads SYDVKM. The V gene lost 7 bases and the J gene lost 1 base, with 14 bases spanning the gap. This CDR3 region has 14 residues. The CDR3 sequence is CASTWVGGSYEQYF. The CDR3 region has the DNA TGTGCCAGCACCTGGGTTGGGGGTTCCTACGAGCAGTACTTC. The entire variable domain, with the rest obtained from reference TRBV28 and TRBJ2-7, is as follows: DVKVTQSSRYLVKRTGEKVFLECVQDMDHENMFWYRQDPGLGLRLIYFSYDVKMKEKGDIPEGYSVSREKKERFSLILESASTNQTSMYLCASTWVGGSYEQYFGPGTRLTVT.

This sequence joins TRBV2 and TRBJ2-7; tentative D call: TRBD1 (6 bases). Trimming removed 8 bases from V and 1 base from J, with 12 bases in between. Per germline, CDR1 SNHLY and CDR2 FYNNEI. This CDR3 comprises 13 residues. Here the CDR3 reads CASRITGSYEQYF. As DNA, the CDR3 is TGTGCCAGCCGGATTACAGGGTCCTACGAGCAGTACTTC.